The clone carrying this TCR beta chain was counted ten times or more. One entry per CDR3 protein results from TCRdb running MiXCR on the 5' RACE reads. Here the sample spans about 54,000 distinct CDR3 sequences, approximately 17% being singletons. Naive CD4+ T cells were purified with Tregs depleted by CD25. V was pared by 5 bases and J by 9 bases, with 10 bases between. This CDR3 has 10 amino acids. Germline-derived CDR1 and CDR2 are DFQATT and SNEGSKA (reference sequence). The receptor comes from a female donor with breast cancer. The chain is built from TRBV20-1 and TRBJ2-5; no reliable D call. The sequenced material came from naive CD4+ T cells sorted from blood. Documented subset: naive CD4+ T cells, CD4+CD45RA+CD25-. The DNA of the CDR3 is TGCAGTGCTTCCTACGGAGCCCAGTACTTC. This gives the protein CSASYGAQYF.